This entry lists 26 T cell receptor beta chains sequenced from one sample in a study of OX40 agonist ivuxolimab in advanced cancers. The repertoire was sequenced with immunoSEQ multiplex PCR; TCRdb's copy has only in-frame clones and lacks some. The data contain about 24,000 clones, roughly 78% of them singletons. Sequences were derived from CD4+ or CD8+ T cells sorted from blood, sampled in a trial of the OX40 agonist ivuxolimab. These receptor sequences come from an adult with an advanced solid tumor such as melanoma, head and neck, liver or kidney cancer.

The chain recombines TRBV18 with TRBJ1-2; D is unresolved. Between the trimmed V and J ends, which lost 1 base and 11 bases, there was a span of 11 bases. This CDR3 is built from 12 residues. The germline V gene encodes CDR1 KGHSH and CDR2 LQKENI. The CDR3 region is CASSPLEGPYTF. The CDR3 DNA reads as TGTGCCAGCTCACCACTGGAAGGGCCGTACACCTTC. Full variable domain (remainder filled in from reference TRBV18 and TRBJ1-2): NAGVMQNPRHLVRRRGQEARLRCSPMKGHSHVYWYRQLPEEGLKFMVYLQKENIIDESGMPKERFSAEFPKEGPSILRIQQVVRGDSAAYFCASSPLEGPYTFGSGTRLTVV.

The chain is built from TRBV7-2 and TRBJ1-2, with no clear D. CDR3 size: 14 residues. The germline V gene encodes CDR1 SGHTA and CDR2 FQGNSA. The V and J ends lost 2 bases and 1 base respectively, with 8 bases between them. CDR3 coding DNA: TGTGCCAGCAGCTTATTCAAGGGTAACTATGGCTACACCTTC. Its protein is CASSLFKGNYGYTF.

The V call is TRBV30, the J call TRBJ1-1; 9 bases are shared with TRBD1. The CDR3 is 13 residues long. V lost 0 bases, J lost 9 bases, and 5 bases stayed unmatched. Germline V lookup: CDR1 GTSNPN, CDR2 SVGIG (reference sequence). In DNA, the CDR3 is TGTGCCTGGAGTGTACAGGGGGCTTCTAAAGCTTTCTTT. It codes for CAWSVQGASKAFF.

The rearrangement links TRBV6-1 to TRBJ1-2; TRBD1 might be the D (6 bases). This CDR3 has 13 amino acids. The germline CDR1 and CDR2 sequences are MNHNS and SASEGT. V lost 7 bases, J lost 8 bases, and 17 bases lay in between. In DNA, the CDR3 is TGTGCCAGCACCACTGGGGGCTCTAGGGGCTACACCTTC. This sequence encodes CASTTGGSRGYTF.

The chain carries TRBV9 and TRBJ2-3, with D perhaps assigned TRBD1 or TRBD2 (5 bases each). This CDR3 comprises 14 residues. CDR1 is SGDLS, CDR2 YYNGEE, per germline. The V and J ends lost 6 bases and 4 bases respectively, with 15 bases between them. Here the CDR3 DNA reads TGTGCCAGCACACGGGGCGGGCTTCCAGATACGCAGTATTTT. This encodes CASTRGGLPDTQYF.

The gene calls are TRBV25-1 and TRBJ1-4; 8 nucleotides match TRBD1. Germline V gene sequence: CDR1 MGHDK, CDR2 SYGVNS. CDR3 length: 13 residues. Trimming removed 3 bases from V and 7 bases from J; junction bases left unmatched: 1. This chain's CDR3 is CASSDRGLEKLFF. DNA of the CDR3: TGTGCCAGCAGTGACAGGGGGCTTGAAAAACTGTTTTTT.

In its sample, this clone was seen once. The chain has TRBV6-5 and TRBJ1-1; possible D gene TRBD1, 5 bases. Germline CDR1 reads MNHEY; CDR2 reads SVGAGI. This CDR3 has 15 residues. V was trimmed by 2 bases and J by 2 bases, leaving 12 bases between them. CDR3 protein: CASSYLGAGNTEAFF. CDR3 nucleotides: TGTGCCAGCAGTTACCTCGGGGCGGGTAACACTGAAGCTTTCTTT.

This clone has a single count. The chain joins TRBV6-6 to TRBJ2-7; D perhaps matches TRBD1 (6 bases). V dropped 6 bases and J dropped 0 bases, with 12 bases sitting between them. The germline CDR1 and CDR2 sequences are MNHNY and SVGAGI (reference sequence). There are 14 residues in the CDR3. CDR3 nucleotides: TGTGCCAGCAGAAGGACAGCCAGCTCCTACGAGCAGTACTTC. It yields the protein CASRRTASSYEQYF.

The J gene is TRBJ1-2, the V gene TRBV4-1; unclear D gene. The germline V gene encodes CDR1 MGHRA and CDR2 YSYEKL. This CDR3 is 15 amino acids long. The ends were cut back, 1 base at V and 4 bases at J, with 13 bases in the middle. Here the CDR3 reads CASSQVAGLSYGYTF. DNA of the CDR3: TGCGCCAGCAGCCAAGTCGCGGGTTTATCCTATGGCTACACCTTC.

The chain couples TRBV27 to TRBJ2-6; perhaps TRBD2 as D (5 bases). The CDR3 length is 14 residues. V was pared by 5 bases and J by 2 bases, with 7 bases between. Germline CDR1 reads MNHEY; CDR2 reads SMNVEV (reference sequence). Written as DNA, the CDR3 is TGTGCCAGCAGTCGGGATCCTGGGGCCAACGTCCTGACTTTC. Encoded protein: CASSRDPGANVLTF.

The V and J genes are TRBV7-9 and TRBJ1-5, with unresolved D. The CDR3 covers 12 residues. CDR1 SEHNR and CDR2 FQNEAQ come from the germline V gene (reference sequence). V was cut by 0 bases and J by 8 bases, with 5 bases left in between. The CDR3 DNA is TGTGCCAGCAGCTTAGCTGGGGAGCCCCAGCATTTT. Amino acid sequence: CASSLAGEPQHF.

The genes are TRBV7-2 and TRBJ2-7, with D uncertain. V lost 5 bases, J lost 3 bases, and 8 bases lay in between. The germline V gene has CDR1 SGHTA and CDR2 FQGNSA. The CDR3 is made up of 12 amino acids. CDR3 nucleotide sequence: TGTGCCAGCAGCCCCAACCTCTACGAGCAGTACTTC. It specifies CASSPNLYEQYF.

The genes are TRBV7-2 and TRBJ1-1; D is ambiguous. Trimming took 5 bases from V and 1 from J, leaving 11 bases between them. Germline V gene data show CDR1 as SGHTA and CDR2 as FQGNSA. CDR3 size: 14 residues. The chain's CDR3 is CASSVHQGNTEAFF. DNA of the CDR3: TGTGCCAGCAGCGTACACCAAGGGAACACTGAAGCTTTCTTT.

The J gene is TRBJ1-5, the V gene TRBV28; D is undetermined. The germline V gene encodes CDR1 MDHEN and CDR2 SYDVKM. The CDR3 totals 14 residues. The V gene lost 3 bases and the J gene lost 1 base, with 7 bases spanning the gap. The CDR3 is CASSFIASNQPQHF. The CDR3 nucleotides read TGTGCCAGCAGTTTTATCGCAAGCAATCAGCCCCAGCATTTT.

The chain carries TRBV5-4 and TRBJ1-1; 10 bases line up with TRBD1. The CDR3 loop spans 17 amino acids. The ends lost 3 bases at V and 4 bases at J; junction bases unmatched: 12. Looked up from germline, CDR1 is SGHNT and CDR2 is YYREEE (reference sequence). The DNA of the CDR3 is TGTGCCAGCAGCTCACTGACAGGGGGCGTCGGCCCCACTGAAGCTTTCTTT. It translates to CASSSLTGGVGPTEAFF.

This clone was seen once. The chain has TRBV27 and TRBJ2-1; 8 nucleotides agree with TRBD2. Trimming cost V 8 bases and J 4 bases; bases outside gene matches: 13. The CDR3 spans 16 residues. Germline V gene sequence: CDR1 MNHEY, CDR2 SMNVEV (reference sequence). The CDR3 DNA sequence: TGTGCCAGCGGCAAGTCTAGCGGGCAAAGATACAATGAGCAGTTCTTC. It codes for CASGKSSGQRYNEQFF.

The chain combines TRBV30 with TRBJ2-7; D possibly uses TRBD1 or TRBD2 (5 bases each). The germline gives CDR1 GTSNPN, CDR2 SVGIG (reference sequence). Between the trimmed V and J ends, which lost 5 bases and 2 bases, there was a span of 16 bases. This CDR3 has 14 residues. The DNA of the CDR3 is TGTGCCTGGGGTAAAGGGACGACAACCTACGAGCAGTACTTC. Encoded protein: CAWGKGTTTYEQYF.

In its sample, this clone was seen a few times. The rearrangement links TRBV28 to TRBJ2-2, with D tentatively TRBD2 (6 bases). Germline values: CDR1 MDHEN, CDR2 SYDVKM. The V and J ends lost 6 bases and 5 bases respectively, with 13 bases between them. This CDR3 comprises 14 residues. CDR3 residues: CASRLPSATGELFF. The CDR3, as DNA: TGTGCCAGCAGATTACCTAGCGCTACCGGGGAGCTGTTTTTT.

This clone was found once. This chain joins TRBV9 and TRBJ1-2, with a weak D call TRBD1 (6 bases). The V gene's germline CDR1 is SGDLS and CDR2 YYNGEE. Between the trimmed V and J ends, which lost 3 bases and 0 bases, there was a span of 15 bases. The CDR3 length is 16 residues. DNA of the CDR3: TGTGCCAGCAGCGAGCGACAGGTCCTAGCTAACTATGGCTACACCTTC. Protein sequence: CASSERQVLANYGYTF.

The J gene is TRBJ2-6, the V gene TRBV28; possible D gene TRBD1, 5 bases. The germline CDR1 and CDR2 sequences are MDHEN and SYDVKM. The V gene lost 6 bases and the J gene lost 2 bases, with 11 bases spanning the gap. CDR3 length equals 15 residues. The chain's CDR3 is CASSIAGTGANVLTF. As DNA, the CDR3 is TGTGCCAGCAGCATTGCAGGGACTGGGGCCAACGTCCTGACTTTC.

This chain joins TRBV6-1 and TRBJ1-5; 7 bases are a match to TRBD1. V shed 3 bases, J shed 2 bases, and the junction held 4 bases outside the gene matches. The CDR3 loop spans 15 amino acids. Germline V gene sequence: CDR1 MNHNS, CDR2 SASEGT. CDR3 sequence: CASSDMTGRNQPQHF. DNA for the CDR3: TGTGCCAGCAGTGATATGACAGGGCGCAATCAGCCCCAGCATTTT.

V is TRBV7-8 and J is TRBJ1-2; D ambiguous. The CDR3 extends over 12 amino acids. Germline V gene sequence: CDR1 SGHVS, CDR2 FQNEAQ. Trimming took 6 bases from V and 3 from J, leaving 8 bases between them. The CDR3 region is CASSYLDYGYTF. The CDR3 DNA sequence: TGTGCCAGCAGTTATCTCGACTATGGCTACACCTTC. Together with reference TRBV7-8 and TRBJ1-2, the CDR3 gives the full variable domain: GAGVSQSPRYKVAKRGQDVALRCDPISGHVSLFWYQQALGQGPEFLTYFQNEAQLDKSGLPSDRFFAERPEGSVSTLKIQRTQQEDSAVYLCASSYLDYGYTFGSGTRLTVV.

This rearrangement joins TRBV18 to TRBJ2-5; D is perhaps TRBD2 (6 bases). From germline, CDR1 is KGHSH and CDR2 LQKENI. V was clipped by 0 bases and J by 3 bases, with 8 bases between them. The CDR3 has 14 amino acids. The CDR3 nucleotides read TGTGCCAGCTCACCACCACTAGCTGAAGAGACCCAGTACTTC. Protein product: CASSPPLAEETQYF.

The chain has TRBV18 and TRBJ2-7; 8 nucleotides align to TRBD2. This CDR3 has 15 residues. The ends lost 6 bases at V and 5 bases at J; junction bases unmatched: 12. Germline CDR1 KGHSH, CDR2 LQKENI. CDR3 nucleotides: TGTGCCAGCTCGTATCTAGCGGGTTGGATTAACGAGCAGTACTTC. Protein sequence: CASSYLAGWINEQYF. Drawing the rest from reference TRBV18 and TRBJ2-7, the complete variable domain is NAGVMQNPRHLVRRRGQEARLRCSPMKGHSHVYWYRQLPEEGLKFMVYLQKENIIDESGMPKERFSAEFPKEGPSILRIQQVVRGDSAAYFCASSYLAGWINEQYFGPGTRLTVT.

The chain is built from TRBV6-1 and TRBJ2-5, with D hard to call. Per germline, CDR1 MNHNS and CDR2 SASEGT. The CDR3 is 15 residues long. V was shortened by 2 bases and J by 5 bases, with 15 bases between the two germline ends. The CDR3 loop reads CASSETRLAGETQYF. The CDR3, as DNA: TGTGCCAGCAGTGAAACGCGACTTGCCGGCGAGACCCAGTACTTC.

The V and J genes are TRBV28 and TRBJ2-7; unclear D gene. V was shortened by 1 base and J by 3 bases, with 13 bases between the two germline ends. There are 15 residues in the CDR3. The germline V gene has CDR1 MDHEN and CDR2 SYDVKM. The CDR3 protein is CASSLSSWNNYEQYF. In DNA form, the CDR3 reads TGTGCCAGCAGTTTATCGAGCTGGAATAACTACGAGCAGTACTTC.